Listed below are T cell receptor beta chains from one sample, sequenced in a study of blood T cell repertoires in COVID-19. Produced via immunoSEQ multiplex PCR; TCRdb's table is partial and in-frame only. Of 310,000 or so clones detected, approximately 89% appear once; the ten largest clones hold 9.5%. Sequencing was performed on PBMCs or T cells enriched from blood (not recorded which). These receptors all come from a woman aged 35 to 49 who had recovered from COVID-19. CDR3s include the opening cysteine and the closing phenylalanine or tryptophan. D genes are given only for firm matches. Clone size, where shown, is once, few, many, or a class for clones that have expanded.

.	TRBJ1-5	TRBV4-1	15	.	TGCGCCAGCAGCCAAGATACGGGGGGCTATCAGCCCCAGCATTTT	CASSQDTGGYQPQHF
.	TRBJ2-2	TRBV5-1	14	TRBD2	TGCGCCAGCAGCTTGGCACTAGCGGGAGGGGAGCTGTTTTTT	CASSLALAGGELFF
.	TRBJ1-2	TRBV5-1	15	TRBD1	TGCGCCAGCAGAAATCGGACAGGGGGAAGCTATGGCTACACCTTC	CASRNRTGGSYGYTF
.	TRBJ1-5	TRBV7-9	15	.	TGTGCCAGCAGCTTAGCAGACAGTACCGGTCAGCCCCAGCATTTT	CASSLADSTGQPQHF
.	TRBJ1-4	TRBV18	15	.	TGTGCCAGCTCACCCTCGAGACAGTCTAATGAAAAACTGTTTTTT	CASSPSRQSNEKLFF
.	TRBJ1-1	TRBV30	13	TRBD1	TGTGCCTGGGGCAGACAGGGAGCCACTGAAGCTTTCTTT	CAWGRQGATEAFF
.	TRBJ1-4	TRBV30	14	.	TGTGCCTGGGGGTGGGGGGGCGAGGCTGAAAAACTGTTTTTT	CAWGWGGEAEKLFF
.	TRBJ2-7	TRBV7-3	14	.	TGTGCCAGCAGCTTGTCCCCAGGGTTCGGCGAGCAGTACTTC	CASSLSPGFGEQYF
many	TRBJ2-3	TRBV4-3	18	TRBD1	TGCGCCAGCAGCCAAGATAGTAAGGGACAGGGCACGGGAGATACGCAGTATTTT	CASSQDSKGQGTGDTQYF
.	TRBJ2-7	TRBV29-1	12	.	TGCAGCGTTTACCTCGACGGACTGAAGCAGTACTTC	CSVYLDGLKQYF
.	TRBJ2-2	TRBV7-9	15	TRBD2	TGTGCCAGCAGCTTACAGCTAGCGGGAGCCGGGGAGCTGTTTTTT	CASSLQLAGAGELFF
.	TRBJ2-5	TRBV15	15	TRBD1	TGTGCCACCAGCAGAGGTCTACAGGGGATAGAGACCCAGTACTTC	CATSRGLQGIETQYF
.	TRBJ2-2	TRBV5-4	15	.	TGTGCCAGCAGCTTCCGGCCTAGCCAGACCGGGGAGCTGTTTTTT	CASSFRPSQTGELFF
.	TRBJ1-1	TRBV5-1	15	.	TGCGCCAGCAGCTTGGCCCGAACAATCAGCACTGAAGCTTTCTTT	CASSLARTISTEAFF
.	TRBJ2-3	TRBV5-1	14	.	TGCGCCAGCTCCCCGGAGCGGAGCACAGATACACAGTATTTT	CASSPERSTDTQYF
.	TRBJ2-7	TRBV6-2/TRBV6-3	14	TRBD2	TGTGCCAGCAGTCCGACTAGCGGCTCCTACGAGCAGTACTTC	CASSPTSGSYEQYF
.	TRBJ2-2	TRBV5-1	15	.	TGCGCCAGCAGCTTGGCCGGCTCGTCGGGCGGGGAGCTGTTTTTT	CASSLAGSSGGELFF
few	TRBJ2-2	TRBV4-1	17	TRBD2	TGCGCCAGCAGCCAAGATATGGCGGGGGGAGGCACCGGGGAGCTGTTTTTT	CASSQDMAGGGTGELFF
.	TRBJ2-3	TRBV10-3	17	TRBD2	TGTGCCATCAGTGTCTCGCAACTAGCGTCTAAGGAAGATACGCAGTATTTT	CAISVSQLASKEDTQYF
.	TRBJ1-1	TRBV10-3	16	TRBD1	TGTGCCATCAGTGAACGACTACAGGGGAAGAACACTGAAGCTTTCTTT	CAISERLQGKNTEAFF
.	TRBJ1-3	TRBV19	11	.	TGTGCCAGTACAGGACTTAACACCATATATTTT	CASTGLNTIYF
.	TRBJ1-5	TRBV19	14	TRBD1	TGTGCCAGTAGGGGGGGACAGAACAATCAGCCCCAGCATTTT	CASRGGQNNQPQHF
.	TRBJ1-4	TRBV25-1	16	.	TGTGCCAGCAGTGAATACCTACAGGGTGCACTAGGGGAACTGTTTTTT	CASSEYLQGALGELFF
.	TRBJ2-3	TRBV10-3	16	TRBD1	TGTGCCATCAGTGAGCCGGGACAGGGGGGCACAGATACGCAGTATTTT	CAISEPGQGGTDTQYF
.	TRBJ1-2	TRBV5-1	14	TRBD1	TGCGCCAGCAGCCCCGGACAGGGACTCTATGGCTACACCTTC	CASSPGQGLYGYTF
.	TRBJ1-2	TRBV7-2	15	TRBD1	TGTGCCAGCAGCTTAGTTACAGGGGGCTTCTATGGCTACACCTTC	CASSLVTGGFYGYTF
.	TRBJ2-3	TRBV24-1	16	TRBD2	TGTGCCACCAGTGACAATCTAGCGGGGGACTCGGATACGCAGTATTTT	CATSDNLAGDSDTQYF
.	TRBJ1-1	TRBV5-1	21	.	TGCGCCAGCAGCTTGTGGGGCCCGGGAGGGGACCCTAAAGTGGGGAACACTGAAGCTTTCTTT	CASSLWGPGGDPKVGNTEAFF
.	TRBJ2-3	TRBV3-1/TRBV3-2	16	TRBD2	TGTGCCAGCAGCCAAAATCCGCGGGGGGGGACAGATACGCAGTATTTT	CASSQNPRGGTDTQYF
.	TRBJ1-3	TRBV2	14	TRBD1	TGTGCCAGCAGTCGACAGGGAAGAGGAAACACCATATATTTT	CASSRQGRGNTIYF
.	TRBJ2-1	TRBV7-2	16	.	TGTGCCAGCAGCTTAATAGCGGCAAGCTCCTACAATGAGCAGTTCTTC	CASSLIAASSYNEQFF
.	TRBJ1-2	TRBV9	14	.	TGTGCCAGCAGTGTAAACCAGGGTACCTATGGCTACACCTTC	CASSVNQGTYGYTF
.	TRBJ2-7	TRBV9	15	.	TGTGCCAGCAGCGTAGGAGCAGGAGGGTTTTACGAGCAGTACTTC	CASSVGAGGFYEQYF
once	TRBJ2-7	TRBV4-1	13	.	TGCGCCAGCAGCCGGGTGGAGTCCTACGAGCAGTACTTC	CASSRVESYEQYF
.	TRBJ2-2	TRBV9	17	.	TGTGCCAGCAGCGTAAGTGCGGGGATTTGGGGCACCGGGGAGCTGTTTTTT	CASSVSAGIWGTGELFF
few	TRBJ1-5	TRBV2	15	.	TGTGCCAGCAGACAGACCCCCGGGGGCAATCAGCCCCAGCATTTT	CASRQTPGGNQPQHF
.	TRBJ2-3	TRBV6-5	11	.	TGTGCCAGCAGACTAGTGGATACGCAGTATTTT	CASRLVDTQYF
.	TRBJ2-5	TRBV7-2	15	.	TGTGCCAGCAGCTTAGGGGGCGGGATAGGAGAGACCCAGTACTTC	CASSLGGGIGETQYF
.	TRBJ1-1	TRBV19	14	.	TGTGCCAGTAGTATAGGGGCGGGGACTTTCGAAGCTTTCTTT	CASSIGAGTFEAFF
.	TRBJ2-1	TRBV7-9	15	.	TGTGCCAGCAGCCCAGGGACTGGGCGGTACAATGAGCAGTTCTTC	CASSPGTGRYNEQFF
.	TRBJ1-1	TRBV2	14	TRBD1	TGTGCCAGCCTCAGGGGGCGGGTTGCAGCTGAAGCTTTCTTT	CASLRGRVAAEAFF
once	TRBJ2-2	TRBV7-8	16	TRBD2	TGTGCCAGCGGCGGACTAGCGGGGGGGCCAGGCGGGGAGCTGTTTTTT	CASGGLAGGPGGELFF
.	TRBJ2-2	TRBV5-1	15	.	TGCGCCAGCAGCTTAGGGGGACCGGGCGCCGGGGAGCTGTTTTTT	CASSLGGPGAGELFF
.	TRBJ1-2	TRBV18	15	TRBD1	TGTGCCAGCTCCGCAGAGGACAGGGGAAACTATGGCTACACCTTC	CASSAEDRGNYGYTF
.	TRBJ1-1	TRBV2	16	.	TGTGCCAGCAGTGACTATCTGGGGGCCGGGGACACTGAAGCTTTCTTT	CASSDYLGAGDTEAFF
once	TRBJ1-1	TRBV2	14	.	TGTGCCAGCAGACCGGACACCGGGCAGACTGAAGCTTTCTTT	CASRPDTGQTEAFF
few	TRBJ1-5	TRBV5-1	16	.	TGCGCCAGCAGCCCCGGTGACCGGGGTTGGAATCAGCCCCAGCATTTT	CASSPGDRGWNQPQHF
.	TRBJ1-5	TRBV6-5	13	.	TGTGCCAGCAGTTCCCTCCCTTATCAGCCCCAGCATTTT	CASSSLPYQPQHF
.	TRBJ2-5	TRBV2	15	.	TGTGCCAGCCAGAGACTCTCTATGTACCAAGAGACCCAGTACTTC	CASQRLSMYQETQYF
.	TRBJ1-5	TRBV9	14	.	TGTGCCAGCAGCGTGGAGGACGGGGGAGGGCCCCAGCATTTT	CASSVEDGGGPQHF
.	TRBJ1-2	TRBV10-2	13	.	TGCGCCAGCAGTGAACAGGATAACTATGGCTACACCTTC	CASSEQDNYGYTF
.	TRBJ2-1	TRBV7-8	14	.	TGTGCCAGCAGCTTTGCGGGGCTATACAATGAGCAGTTCTTC	CASSFAGLYNEQFF
.	TRBJ1-4	TRBV9	14	.	TGTGCCAGCAGCGACGGGTGGGCTAATGAAAAACTGTTTTTT	CASSDGWANEKLFF
.	TRBJ2-1	TRBV29-1	14	TRBD2	TGCAGCGTTGATTTTGCGGGGGTCTACAATGAGCAGTTCTTC	CSVDFAGVYNEQFF
.	TRBJ1-4	TRBV7-2	14	TRBD1	TGTGCCAGCAGCGAGGACAGGGGGCATGAAAAACTGTTTTTT	CASSEDRGHEKLFF
.	TRBJ2-7	TRBV27	17	TRBD1	TGTGCCAGCAGTTTATCGGGGCTAGGACAGGGAAACTACGAGCAGTACTTC	CASSLSGLGQGNYEQYF